The 23 T cell receptor beta chains given below trace back to one sample, sequenced in a study of identifying expanded T cells in peripheral blood. Using immunoSEQ multiplex PCR, the repertoire was profiled, and TCRdb retains in-frame clones only, with some absent. Seen here are more than 55,000 clones, over 75% observed once, and the top ten hold approximately 4.5%. The specimen sequenced was blood. The source is a person aged 18 to 75 in good health.

This chain uses TRBV6-5 with TRBJ1-2; TRBD1 agrees at 7 bases. The CDR3 is made up of 11 amino acids. Germline CDR1 is MNHEY and CDR2 is SVGAGI. Trimming cost V 11 bases and J 6 bases; bases outside gene matches: 6. This CDR3 reads CASGQKHGYTF. The CDR3 DNA is TGTGCCTCGGGACAGAAACATGGCTACACCTTC.

The chain couples TRBV27 to TRBJ2-7; D is undetermined. In germline, CDR1 is MNHEY, CDR2 SMNVEV (reference sequence). Trimming took off 7 bases at V and 7 bases at J, with 14 bases between the two ends. The CDR3 totals 12 residues. CDR3 region: CASTDTQQEQYF. Here the CDR3 DNA reads TGTGCCAGCACCGATACCCAGCAGGAGCAGTACTTC.

The rearrangement joins TRBV29-1 to TRBJ2-2; D is possibly TRBD1 (6 bases). Germline V gene data show CDR1 as SQVTM and CDR2 as ANQGSEA. V lost 7 bases, J lost 7 bases, and 13 bases lay in between. This CDR3 spans 12 amino acids. The CDR3 reads CSAGAAGGELFF. The CDR3 DNA reads TGCAGCGCAGGGGCGGCGGGCGGGGAGCTGTTTTTT.

The chain is built from TRBV7-6 and TRBJ2-6; 12 nucleotides match TRBD2. Germline V CDR1 and CDR2: SGHVS, FNYEAQ. The CDR3 is 18 residues long. Germline trimming cut 5 bases from V and 4 bases from J; bases unmatched to any gene: 9. DNA of the CDR3: TGTGCCAGCAGCCTGGTGACTAGCGGGAGTCTCGGGGCCAACGTCCTGACTTTC. Its protein is CASSLVTSGSLGANVLTF. The whole variable domain, remainder taken from reference TRBV7-6 and TRBJ2-6, is GAGVSQSPRYKVTKRGQDVALRCDPISGHVSLYWYRQALGQGPEFLTYFNYEAQQDKSGLPNDRFSAERPEGSISTLTIQRTEQRDSAMYRCASSLVTSGSLGANVLTFGAGSRLTVL.

The chain combines TRBV4-3 with TRBJ2-7, with 16 nucleotides matching TRBD2. The trim removed 4 bases at V and 5 bases at J, leaving 8 bases unmatched. The CDR3 is 17 amino acids. Germline V gene lookup returns CDR1 LGHNA and CDR2 YSLEER. CDR3: CASSLGTSGRATNEQYF. In DNA, the CDR3 is TGCGCCAGCAGCCTCGGGACTAGCGGGAGGGCCACTAACGAGCAGTACTTC.

The gene calls are TRBV28 and TRBJ1-2; the D is unclear. V shed 8 bases and J shed 8 bases, with 12 bases lying between them. The CDR3 consists of 11 residues. Germline V lookup: CDR1 MDHEN, CDR2 SYDVKM. CDR3 region: CASGSYGGYTF. The CDR3 coding sequence is TGTGCCAGCGGGAGCTATGGAGGCTACACCTTC.

The chain has TRBV7-9 and TRBJ2-7; TRBD1 might be the D (6 bases). Germline V gives CDR1 SEHNR, CDR2 FQNEAQ (reference sequence). V was shortened by 4 bases and J by 6 bases, with 13 bases between the two germline ends. CDR3 length: 13 amino acids. In DNA, the CDR3 is TGTGCCAGCAGCTCAACTCAGGGGACCGAGCAGTACTTC. As protein: CASSSTQGTEQYF.

The J gene is TRBJ2-1, the V gene TRBV12-5; D is uncertain. This CDR3 comprises 13 residues. Germline assignment: CDR1 LGHNT and CDR2 FRNRAP. The ends were cut back, 1 base at V and 10 bases at J, with 11 bases in the middle. Here the CDR3 reads CASGLALGREQFF. The CDR3 DNA follows: TGTGCTAGTGGTTTGGCTCTAGGGCGGGAGCAGTTCTTC.

The V and J genes are TRBV21-1 and TRBJ1-5. TRBV21-1 is a listed pseudogene. The CDR3 contains 15 residues. CDR3 residues: CASSKRSASNQPQHF. In DNA form, the CDR3 reads TGTGCCAGCAGCAAACGCAGTGCGAGCAATCAGCCCCAGCATTTT.

The CDR3 nucleotides read TGTGCCAGCAGTTTCCAGGGGGCGCACACTGAAGCTTTCTTT. This encodes CASSFQGAHTEAFF. This rearrangement joins TRBV27 to TRBJ1-1; the match to TRBD1 covers 8 bases. Per the germline V gene, CDR1 is MNHEY and CDR2 is SMNVEV (reference sequence). With V trimmed by 3 bases and J by 3 bases, 3 bases remained unmatched. The CDR3 contains 14 residues.

This chain uses TRBV2 with TRBJ1-4; D call uncertain. The CDR3 totals 14 residues. Germline values: CDR1 SNHLY, CDR2 FYNNEI. Trimming took off 6 bases at V and 8 bases at J, with 16 bases between the two ends. Here the CDR3 reads CASRTRTGGEKLFF. In DNA, the CDR3 is TGTGCCAGCAGGACGAGGACGGGCGGAGAAAAACTGTTTTTT.

This chain joins TRBV7-9 and TRBJ1-1; D unclear. V lost 5 bases and J 0 bases, leaving 13 bases between the germline ends. The germline CDR1 and CDR2 sequences are SEHNR and FQNEAQ (reference sequence). This CDR3 spans 15 amino acids. The DNA of the CDR3 is TGTGCCAGCAGCCAAGAAGGGTTCATGAACACTGAAGCTTTCTTT. Residues: CASSQEGFMNTEAFF. Full variable domain (rest looked up from reference TRBV7-9 and TRBJ1-1): DTGVSQNPRHKITKRGQNVTFRCDPISEHNRLYWYRQTLGQGPEFLTYFQNEAQLEKSRLLSDRFSAERPKGSFSTLEIQRTEQGDSAMYLCASSQEGFMNTEAFFGQGTRLTVV.

This clone was detected a few times. The chain has TRBV7-2 and TRBJ1-3; no clear D. CDR3 size: 14 residues. Trimming cost V 4 bases and J 0 bases, with 7 bases left between them. Germline assignment: CDR1 SGHTA and CDR2 FQGNSA. The CDR3 reads CASSSPASGNTIYF. As DNA, the CDR3 is TGTGCCAGCAGCTCCCCCGCCTCTGGAAACACCATATATTTT.

The chain has TRBV28 and TRBJ1-4, with no clear D. The CDR3 is 14 residues long. V lost 5 bases, J lost 4 bases, and 11 bases lay in between. Germline V CDR1 and CDR2: MDHEN, SYDVKM. The CDR3 sequence is CASSNGGLNEKLFF. CDR3 coding DNA: TGTGCCAGCAGTAATGGCGGACTTAATGAAAAACTGTTTTTT. The variable domain in full, with the rest retrieved from reference TRBV28 and TRBJ1-4, is DVKVTQSSRYLVKRTGEKVFLECVQDMDHENMFWYRQDPGLGLRLIYFSYDVKMKEKGDIPEGYSVSREKKERFSLILESASTNQTSMYLCASSNGGLNEKLFFGSGTQLSVL.

In this sample, this clone turned up a few times. The CDR3 DNA reads TGTGCCAGCAGTTCAAGAGCCCAAGAGACCCAGTACTTC. Translating gives CASSSRAQETQYF. The chain employs TRBV27 and TRBJ2-5; no clear D. Trimming took 4 bases from V and 1 from J, leaving 7 bases between them. CDR3 length: 13 residues. Germline CDR1 reads MNHEY; CDR2 reads SMNVEV (reference sequence).

The chain carries TRBV5-8 and TRBJ1-5; TRBD1 agrees at 9 bases. V was pared by 4 bases and J by 3 bases, with 5 bases of the junction left unmatched. CDR1 is SGHTS, CDR2 YDEGEE, per germline. This CDR3 comprises 15 residues. The CDR3 nucleotides read TGTGCCAGCAGCCCTGGGACAGGGAACAATCAGCCCCAGCATTTT. The encoded protein is CASSPGTGNNQPQHF.

V and J are TRBV6-6 and TRBJ1-6; TRBD1 is a possible D gene (6 bases). Germline lookup yields CDR1 MNHNY and CDR2 SVGAGI (reference sequence). The CDR3 sequence is 13 residues long. Between the trimmed V and J ends, which lost 8 bases and 6 bases, there was a span of 11 bases. CDR3 sequence reads: CASGRGVNSPLHF. The DNA for the CDR3 is TGTGCCAGCGGGAGGGGGGTTAATTCACCCCTCCACTTT.

The genes are TRBV9 and TRBJ2-1; D possibly uses TRBD1 or TRBD2 (5 bases each). CDR3 length: 15 residues. CDR1 and CDR2 from the germline V gene are SGDLS and YYNGEE. Trimming pared 4 bases from V and 9 bases from J, leaving 20 bases between. In DNA form, the CDR3 reads TGTGCCAGCAGCCCCACCGGGACCTCCCATAGTGAGCAGTTCTTC. Encoded protein: CASSPTGTSHSEQFF.

The rearrangement joins TRBV5-1 to TRBJ2-5; 7 bases map to TRBD2. The J segment lost 4 bases and the V segment lost 0 bases, leaving 9 bases of the junction unmatched. The germline gives CDR1 SGHRS, CDR2 YFSETQ. There are 16 residues in the CDR3. The CDR3 loop reads CASSLAFGGVPETQYF. The CDR3 DNA reads TGCGCCAGCAGCTTGGCCTTTGGGGGGGTCCCAGAGACCCAGTACTTC.

This clone has just one count. Here the CDR3 reads CASSSTSGTDTQYF. CDR3 nucleotides: TGCGCCAGCAGCTCGACTAGCGGCACAGATACGCAGTATTTT. The V gene is TRBV5-1, the J gene TRBJ2-3, with 8 bases lining up with TRBD2. The CDR3 spans 14 residues. V gave up 3 bases and J gave up 1 base; unmatched junction bases: 1. Per germline, CDR1 SGHRS and CDR2 YFSETQ.

In its sample, this clone was seen a few times. The chain combines TRBV7-9 with TRBJ1-2; 7 nucleotides match TRBD1. In germline, CDR1 is SEHNR, CDR2 FQNEAQ (reference sequence). The J segment lost 4 bases and the V segment lost 1 base, leaving 6 bases of the junction unmatched. This CDR3 spans 15 amino acids. CDR3 bases: TGTGCCAGCAGCTTAGAGAAGGGGGCTATCTATGGCTACACCTTC. The encoded protein is CASSLEKGAIYGYTF.

This chain links TRBV18 with TRBJ2-7; the match to TRBD2 covers 7 bases. V shed 6 bases and J 5 bases; nucleotides not matched to a gene: 13. This CDR3 is 15 amino acids long. CDR1 and CDR2 from the germline V gene are KGHSH and LQKENI. In DNA form, the CDR3 reads TGTGCCAGCTCCCCAACTAGCGTGCAACCCCACGAGCAGTACTTC. Translated, it gives CASSPTSVQPHEQYF.

This clone was detected only once. The chain recombines TRBV4-3 with TRBJ2-5; D unresolved. CDR1 LGHNA and CDR2 YSLEER come from the germline V gene. V lost 4 bases to trimming and J lost 5 bases, with 11 bases between them. The CDR3 covers 13 residues. The CDR3 DNA is TGCGCCAGCAGCCGGCAAATAGGGGAGACCCAGTACTTC. As protein: CASSRQIGETQYF.